This T cell receptor beta chain was documented in a study of glioma-infiltrating T cells after dendritic cell vaccination. CDR1 is MGHDK and CDR2 is SYGVNS in the germline V gene. This CDR3 comprises 17 residues. Losses at the gene ends were 6 bases for V and 4 bases for J; bases not matched to a gene: 15. Profiled with immunoSEQ multiplex PCR; TCRdb holds only in-frame clones, not every one. The sample contains tens of thousands of clones, more than 70% of which appear only once. This chain links TRBV25-1 with TRBJ1-5, with 7 bases that match TRBD1. The sequence was obtained from a human donor with glioblastoma. Sequencing used blood, obtained before dendritic cell vaccination. The CDR3 DNA reads as TGTGCCAGCAGCCCTTCCTCAGGGGGGCTGGGGAATCAGCCCCAGCATTTT. The encoded protein is CASSPSSGGLGNQPQHF.